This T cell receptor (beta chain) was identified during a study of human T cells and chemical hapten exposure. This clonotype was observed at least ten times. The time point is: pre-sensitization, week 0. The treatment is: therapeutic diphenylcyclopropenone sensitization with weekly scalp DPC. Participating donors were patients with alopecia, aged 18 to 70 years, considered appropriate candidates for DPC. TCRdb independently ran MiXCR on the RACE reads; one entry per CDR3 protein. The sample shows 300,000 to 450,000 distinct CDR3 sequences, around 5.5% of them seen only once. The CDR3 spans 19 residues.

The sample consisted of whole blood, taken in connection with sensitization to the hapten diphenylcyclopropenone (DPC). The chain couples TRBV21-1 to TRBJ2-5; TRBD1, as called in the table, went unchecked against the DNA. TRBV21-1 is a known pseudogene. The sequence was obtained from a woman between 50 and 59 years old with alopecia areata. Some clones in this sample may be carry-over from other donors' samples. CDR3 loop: CASSKVAVMGTGTPETQYF. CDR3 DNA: TGTGCCAGCAGCAAGGTAGCCGTTATGGGGACAGGGACCCCGGAGACCCAGTACTTC.